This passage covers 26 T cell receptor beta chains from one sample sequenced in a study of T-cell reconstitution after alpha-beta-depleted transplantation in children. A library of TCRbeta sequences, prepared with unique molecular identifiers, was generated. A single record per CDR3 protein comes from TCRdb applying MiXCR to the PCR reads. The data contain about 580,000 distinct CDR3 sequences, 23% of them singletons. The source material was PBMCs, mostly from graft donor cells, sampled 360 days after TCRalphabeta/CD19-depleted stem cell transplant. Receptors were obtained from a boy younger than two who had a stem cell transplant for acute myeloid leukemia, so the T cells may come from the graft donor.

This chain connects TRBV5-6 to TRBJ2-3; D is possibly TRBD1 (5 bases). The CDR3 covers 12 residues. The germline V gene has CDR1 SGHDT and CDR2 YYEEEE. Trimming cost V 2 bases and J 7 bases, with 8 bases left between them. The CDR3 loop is CASSFPDNTQYF. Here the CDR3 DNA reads TGTGCCAGCAGCTTCCCGGACAATACGCAGTATTTT.

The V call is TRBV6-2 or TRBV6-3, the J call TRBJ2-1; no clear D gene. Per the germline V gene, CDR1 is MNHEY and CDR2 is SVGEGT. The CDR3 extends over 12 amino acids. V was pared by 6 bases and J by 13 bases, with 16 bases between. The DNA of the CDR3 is TGTGCCAGCAGAGACCAAGGAGCCTTCCAGTTCTTC. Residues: CASRDQGAFQFF.

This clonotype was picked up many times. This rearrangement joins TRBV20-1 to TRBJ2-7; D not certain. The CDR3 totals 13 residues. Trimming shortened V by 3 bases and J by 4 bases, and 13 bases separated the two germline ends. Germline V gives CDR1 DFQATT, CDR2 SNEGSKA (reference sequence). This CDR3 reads CSASRPAEYEQYF. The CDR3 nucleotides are TGCAGTGCTAGTAGACCGGCGGAGTACGAGCAGTACTTC.

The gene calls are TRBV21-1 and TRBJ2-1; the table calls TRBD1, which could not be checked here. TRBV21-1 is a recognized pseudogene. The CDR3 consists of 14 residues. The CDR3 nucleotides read TGTGCCAGCCGGACACCCACTATTAACGGCGGGCAGTTCTTC. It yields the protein CASRTPTINGGQFF.

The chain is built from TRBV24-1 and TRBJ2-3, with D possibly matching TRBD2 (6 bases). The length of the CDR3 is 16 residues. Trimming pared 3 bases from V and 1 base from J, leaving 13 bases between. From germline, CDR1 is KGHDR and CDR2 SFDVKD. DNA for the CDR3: TGTGCCACCAGTGATCCTCCGGGACTTGGCACAGATACGCAGTATTTT. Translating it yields CATSDPPGLGTDTQYF.

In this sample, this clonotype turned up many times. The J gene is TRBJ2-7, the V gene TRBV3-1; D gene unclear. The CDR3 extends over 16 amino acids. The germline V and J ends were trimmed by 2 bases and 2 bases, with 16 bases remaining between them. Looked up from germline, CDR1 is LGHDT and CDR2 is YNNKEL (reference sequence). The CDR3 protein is CASSQRLAVDPYEQYF. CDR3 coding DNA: TGTGCCAGCAGCCAAAGGTTGGCAGTTGATCCCTACGAGCAGTACTTC.

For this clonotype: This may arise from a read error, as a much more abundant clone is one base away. CDR3 protein: CASSFGPVVGERFF. In DNA form, the CDR3 reads TGTGCCAGCAGTTTCGGCCCAGTGGTGGGTGAGCGGTTCTTC. This chain links TRBV12-3 or TRBV12-4 with TRBJ2-1, with unresolved D. This CDR3 contains 14 residues.

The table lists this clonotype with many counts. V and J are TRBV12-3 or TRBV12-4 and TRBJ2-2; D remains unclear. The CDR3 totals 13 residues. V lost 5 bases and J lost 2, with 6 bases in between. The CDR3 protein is CASSGPNTGELFF. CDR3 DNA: TGTGCCAGCAGTGGACCCAACACCGGGGAGCTGTTTTTT.

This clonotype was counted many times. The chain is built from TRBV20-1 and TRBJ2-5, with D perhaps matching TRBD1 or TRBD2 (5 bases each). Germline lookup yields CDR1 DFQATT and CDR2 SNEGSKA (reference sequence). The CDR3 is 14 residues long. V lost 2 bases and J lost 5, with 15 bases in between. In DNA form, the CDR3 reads TGCAGTGCTAGACGGATGTTGGGGGTTGAGACCCAGTACTTC. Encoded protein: CSARRMLGVETQYF.

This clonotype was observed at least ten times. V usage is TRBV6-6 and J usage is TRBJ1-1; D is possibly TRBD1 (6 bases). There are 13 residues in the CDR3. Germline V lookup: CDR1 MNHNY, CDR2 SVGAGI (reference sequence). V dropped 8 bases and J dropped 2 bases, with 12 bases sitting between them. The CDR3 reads CASRQDGNTEAFF. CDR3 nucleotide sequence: TGTGCCAGCCGACAGGACGGAAACACTGAAGCTTTCTTT.

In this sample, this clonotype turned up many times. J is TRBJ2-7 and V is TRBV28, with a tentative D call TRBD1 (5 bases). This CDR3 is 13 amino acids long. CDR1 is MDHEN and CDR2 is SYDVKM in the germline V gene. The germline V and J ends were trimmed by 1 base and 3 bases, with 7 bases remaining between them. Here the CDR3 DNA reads TGTGCCAGCAGTTTATACGACAGCTACGAGCAGTACGTC. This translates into CASSLYDSYEQYV.

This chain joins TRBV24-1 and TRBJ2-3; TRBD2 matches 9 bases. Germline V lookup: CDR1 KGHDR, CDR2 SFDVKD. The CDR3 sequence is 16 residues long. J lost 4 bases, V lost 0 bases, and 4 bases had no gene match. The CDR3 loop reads CATSDLRGGAPDTQYF. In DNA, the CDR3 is TGTGCCACCAGTGATTTGCGCGGGGGGGCACCAGATACGCAGTATTTT.

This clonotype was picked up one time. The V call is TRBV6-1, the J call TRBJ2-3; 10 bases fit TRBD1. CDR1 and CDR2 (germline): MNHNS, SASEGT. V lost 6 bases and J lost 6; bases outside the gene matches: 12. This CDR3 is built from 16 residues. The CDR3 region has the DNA TGTGCCAGCAGGTCCATCGACAGGGGGCAAGGGGATACGCAGTATTTT. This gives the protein CASRSIDRGQGDTQYF.

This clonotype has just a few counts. CDR3 sequence: CATLSSGVRGQRYNEQFF. CDR3 DNA: TGTGCCACCCTGAGCTCGGGTGTGCGGGGACAGCGGTACAATGAGCAGTTCTTC. This chain joins TRBV10-3 and TRBJ2-1, with D tentatively TRBD1 (7 bases). The V end was cut by 10 bases, the J end by 4 bases, with 29 bases between. The V gene's germline CDR1 is ENHRY and CDR2 SYGVKD. This CDR3 has 18 amino acids.

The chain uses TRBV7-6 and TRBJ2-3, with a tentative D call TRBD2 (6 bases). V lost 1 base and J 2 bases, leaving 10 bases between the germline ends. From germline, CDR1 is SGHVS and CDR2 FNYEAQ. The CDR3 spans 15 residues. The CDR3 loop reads CASSLGRDFTDTQYF. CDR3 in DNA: TGTGCCAGCAGCTTAGGGCGGGACTTCACAGATACGCAGTATTTT.

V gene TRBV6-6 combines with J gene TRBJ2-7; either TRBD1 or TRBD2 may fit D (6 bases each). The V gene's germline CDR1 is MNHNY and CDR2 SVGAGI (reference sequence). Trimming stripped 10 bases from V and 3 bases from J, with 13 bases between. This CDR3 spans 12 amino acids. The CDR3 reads CATWGADYEQYF. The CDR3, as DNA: TGTGCCACCTGGGGGGCGGACTACGAGCAGTACTTC.

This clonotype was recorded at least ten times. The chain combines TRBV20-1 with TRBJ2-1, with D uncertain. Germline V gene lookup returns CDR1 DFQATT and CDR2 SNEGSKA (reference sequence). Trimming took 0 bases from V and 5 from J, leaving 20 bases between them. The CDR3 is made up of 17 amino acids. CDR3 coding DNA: TGCAGTGCTAGAGATCCGAGAAAGGCAGGTCAACACAATGAGCAGTTCTTC. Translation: CSARDPRKAGQHNEQFF.

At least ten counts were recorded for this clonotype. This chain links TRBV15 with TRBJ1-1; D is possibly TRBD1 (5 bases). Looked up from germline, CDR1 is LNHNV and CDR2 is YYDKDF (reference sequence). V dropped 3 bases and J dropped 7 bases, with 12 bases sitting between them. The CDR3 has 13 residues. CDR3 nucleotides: TGTGCCACCAGCAGGGATCAGGGAGGTGAAGCTTTCTTT. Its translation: CATSRDQGGEAFF.

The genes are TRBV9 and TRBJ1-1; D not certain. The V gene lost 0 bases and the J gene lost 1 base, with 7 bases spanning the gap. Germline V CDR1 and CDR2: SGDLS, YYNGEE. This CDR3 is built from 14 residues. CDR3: CASSVAGRNTEAFF. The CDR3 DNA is TGTGCCAGCAGCGTAGCTGGGAGGAACACTGAAGCTTTCTTT.

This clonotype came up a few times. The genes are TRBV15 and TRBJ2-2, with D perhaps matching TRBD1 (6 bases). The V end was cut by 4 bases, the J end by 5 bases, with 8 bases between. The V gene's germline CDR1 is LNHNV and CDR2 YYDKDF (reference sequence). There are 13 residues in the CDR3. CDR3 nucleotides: TGTGCCACCAGCAAAACAGGGACCGGGGAGCTGTTTTTT. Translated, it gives CATSKTGTGELFF.

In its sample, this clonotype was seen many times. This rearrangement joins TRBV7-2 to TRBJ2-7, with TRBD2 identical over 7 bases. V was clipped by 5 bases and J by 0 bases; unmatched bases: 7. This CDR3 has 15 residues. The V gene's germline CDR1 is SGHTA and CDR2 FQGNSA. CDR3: CASSRLGGFSYEQYF. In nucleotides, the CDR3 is TGTGCCAGCAGCCGACTGGGGGGGTTCTCCTACGAGCAGTACTTC.

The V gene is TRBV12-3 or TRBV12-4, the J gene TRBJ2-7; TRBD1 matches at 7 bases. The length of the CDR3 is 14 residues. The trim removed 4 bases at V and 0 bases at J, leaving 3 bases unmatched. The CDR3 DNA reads TGTGCCAGCAGTTCCTGGGACAGCTCCTACGAGCAGTACTTC. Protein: CASSSWDSSYEQYF.

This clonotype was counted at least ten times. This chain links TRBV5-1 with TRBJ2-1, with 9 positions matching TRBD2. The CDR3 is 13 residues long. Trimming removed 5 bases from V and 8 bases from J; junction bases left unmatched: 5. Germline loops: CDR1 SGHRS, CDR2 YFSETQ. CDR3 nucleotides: TGCGCCAGCAGGGAGCGGGGGGCGGATGAGCAGTTCTTC. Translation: CASRERGADEQFF.

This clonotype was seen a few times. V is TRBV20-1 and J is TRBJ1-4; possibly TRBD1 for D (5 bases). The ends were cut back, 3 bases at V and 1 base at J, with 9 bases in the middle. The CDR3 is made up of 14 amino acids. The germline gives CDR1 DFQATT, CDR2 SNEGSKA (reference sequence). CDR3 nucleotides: TGCAGTGCTAGCCGACAGCTAACTAATGAAAAACTGTTTTTT. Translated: CSASRQLTNEKLFF.

Here the CDR3 reads CASSHTGEGNYGYTF. CDR3 in DNA: TGTGCCAGCAGCCACACAGGGGAGGGCAACTATGGCTACACCTTC. The genes are TRBV7-9 and TRBJ1-2, with 7 positions matching TRBD1. This CDR3 has 15 residues. Germline lookup yields CDR1 SEHNR and CDR2 FQNEAQ (reference sequence). After removal of 5 bases from V and 2 bases from J, the junction contained 8 bases not matched to a gene.

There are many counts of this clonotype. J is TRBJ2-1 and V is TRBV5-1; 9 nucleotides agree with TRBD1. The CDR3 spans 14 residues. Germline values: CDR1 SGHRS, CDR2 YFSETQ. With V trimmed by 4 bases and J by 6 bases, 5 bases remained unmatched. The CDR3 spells CASSLGQGVNEQFF. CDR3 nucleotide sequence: TGCGCCAGCAGCCTGGGACAGGGAGTCAATGAGCAGTTCTTC.